The 16 T cell receptor beta chains below all came from one sample that was sequenced in a study of shared clonotypes between healthy human individuals. TCRdb keeps only in-frame clones here, not all; method: immunoSEQ multiplex PCR. The sample contains about 2.2 million clones, just over 90% of which appear only once. Naive CD8 cells comprised CD45RO-negative, CCR7-positively selected cells, excluding terminally differentiated effector memory CD45RA+ cells. Material for sequencing was naive CD8+ T cells from PBMCs. All receptors come from a man aged 18 to 29 in good health. Some clones in this sample may be carry-over from other donors' samples.

The gene calls are TRBV6-5 and TRBJ2-5; 7 nucleotides align to TRBD1. Looked up from germline, CDR1 is MNHEY and CDR2 is SVGAGI. Losses at the gene ends were 2 bases for V and 4 bases for J; bases not matched to a gene: 7. The CDR3 runs to 15 residues. In nucleotides, the CDR3 is TGTGCCAGCAGTTACACAGCGGACAGGCCAGAGACCCAGTACTTC. It specifies CASSYTADRPETQYF.

The rearrangement joins TRBV4-1 to TRBJ1-6; D remains ambiguous. V lost 0 bases to trimming and J lost 10 bases, with 4 bases between them. The CDR3 extends over 12 amino acids. CDR1 MGHRA and CDR2 YSYEKL come from the germline V gene. This chain's CDR3 is CASSQDYSPLHF. The CDR3 DNA reads TGCGCCAGCAGCCAAGATTACTCACCCCTCCACTTT.

This chain uses TRBV9 with TRBJ2-1; D is possibly TRBD1 or TRBD2 (5 bases each). The germline V gene has CDR1 SGDLS and CDR2 YYNGEE. Trimming left V 3 bases short and J 8 bases short, with 24 bases between. The CDR3 is 17 residues long. CDR3 in DNA: TGTGCCAGCAGCGAGCCCTCCCGGGACCCCTTCAGAGATGAGCAGTTCTTC. It yields the protein CASSEPSRDPFRDEQFF.

With regard to this clone: Other DNA variants within this sample encode the same CDR3. V gene TRBV6-5 combines with J gene TRBJ1-2; no clear D. CDR1 and CDR2 from the germline V gene are MNHEY and SVGAGI. The CDR3 extends over 13 amino acids. V lost 0 bases, J lost 2 bases, and 4 bases lay in between. The CDR3: CASSYSPNYGYTF. The DNA of the CDR3 is TGTGCCAGCAGTTACTCCCCAAACTATGGCTACACCTTC.

The V gene is TRBV10-2, the J gene TRBJ1-5, with 7 bases aligning to TRBD1. This CDR3 comprises 14 residues. V shed 3 bases, J shed 4 bases, and the junction held 3 bases outside the gene matches. The germline gives CDR1 WSHSY, CDR2 SAAADI. The CDR3 DNA reads as TGCGCCAGCAGTGACTGGGACAGTAATCAGCCCCAGCATTTT. Protein sequence: CASSDWDSNQPQHF.

For this clone: The same CDR3 is also encoded by other DNA sequences in this sample. The rearrangement links TRBV28 to TRBJ2-1; D is undetermined. The germline CDR1 and CDR2 sequences are MDHEN and SYDVKM. This CDR3 is 10 amino acids long. V was cut by 5 bases and J by 6 bases, with 2 bases left in between. The CDR3 region is CASSRNEQFF. CDR3 sequence (DNA): TGTGCCAGCAGTCGCAATGAGCAGTTCTTC. Full variable domain (rest looked up from reference TRBV28 and TRBJ2-1): DVKVTQSSRYLVKRTGEKVFLECVQDMDHENMFWYRQDPGLGLRLIYFSYDVKMKEKGDIPEGYSVSREKKERFSLILESASTNQTSMYLCASSRNEQFFGPGTRLTVL.

The chain is built from TRBV25-1 and TRBJ2-7; tentatively, D is TRBD2 (6 bases). The germline V gene encodes CDR1 MGHDK and CDR2 SYGVNS. The V gene lost 2 bases and the J gene lost 0 bases, with 8 bases spanning the gap. This CDR3 is built from 14 residues. The CDR3 is CASSEGGSSYEQYF. The CDR3 DNA follows: TGTGCCAGCAGTGAAGGGGGGAGCTCCTACGAGCAGTACTTC.

This clone showed up just once. The rearrangement uses TRBV5-1 and TRBJ1-2; D call uncertain. CDR3 size: 13 residues. Trimming stripped 1 base from V and 0 bases from J, with 4 bases between. Germline CDR1 and CDR2: SGHRS and YFSETQ. The CDR3 sequence: CASSLTSNYGYTF. The CDR3 bases are TGCGCCAGCAGCTTGACGTCTAACTATGGCTACACCTTC.

This chain connects TRBV28 to TRBJ2-3; 11 bases fit TRBD2. The junction had 7 bases not matched to a gene; V was cut back by 8 bases and J by 0 bases. The length of the CDR3 is 16 residues. CDR1 MDHEN and CDR2 SYDVKM come from the germline V gene. In DNA form, the CDR3 reads TGTGCCAGCGACCTCCGGACTAGCGGGAGCACAGATACGCAGTATTTT. Amino acids: CASDLRTSGSTDTQYF.

This clone appeared once. The V and J genes are TRBV19 and TRBJ1-1; D is ambiguous. The CDR3 length is 14 residues. V gave up 5 bases and J gave up 4 bases, with 14 bases separating them. CDR1 is LNHDA and CDR2 is SQIVND in the germline V gene (reference sequence). The CDR3 is CASSLWVAATEAFF. The CDR3 DNA follows: TGTGCCAGTAGTTTGTGGGTCGCGGCCACTGAAGCTTTCTTT.

V gene TRBV28 combines with J gene TRBJ1-2, with no clear D. The CDR3 length is 13 residues. Germline CDR1 is MDHEN and CDR2 is SYDVKM. Trimming left V 5 bases short and J 4 bases short, with 11 bases between. This CDR3 is CASSDTDLYGYTF. As DNA, the CDR3 is TGTGCCAGCAGTGACACAGATCTCTATGGCTACACCTTC.

CDR3 DNA sequence: TGCGCCAGTCAGACAGGGTCTGGAAACACCATATATTTT. Protein product: CASQTGSGNTIYF. The genes are TRBV5-1 and TRBJ1-3; TRBD1 matches 7 bases. The V gene's germline CDR1 is SGHRS and CDR2 YFSETQ. V was pared by 8 bases and J by 1 base, with 3 bases of the junction left unmatched. The CDR3 length is 13 residues. The variable domain in full, completed from reference TRBV5-1 and TRBJ1-3, reads KAGVTQTPRYLIKTRGQQVTLSCSPISGHRSVSWYQQTPGQGLQFLFEYFSETQRNKGNFPGRFSGRQFSNSRSEMNVSTLELGDSALYLCASQTGSGNTIYFGEGSWLTVV.

The chain links TRBV6-1 to TRBJ2-6; D not resolved. Germline-derived CDR1 and CDR2 are MNHNS and SASEGT. Trimming took off 6 bases at V and 0 bases at J, with 3 bases between the two ends. The CDR3 consists of 13 residues. The CDR3 loop reads CASRTSGANVLTF. The DNA for the CDR3 is TGTGCCAGCAGGACCTCTGGGGCCAACGTCCTGACTTTC.

This sequence joins TRBV29-1 and TRBJ2-7; D is ambiguous. The CDR3 spans 14 residues. Germline V lookup: CDR1 SQVTM, CDR2 ANQGSEA. Trimming cost V 4 bases and J 2 bases, with 15 bases left between them. CDR3: CSVAKLSQTYEQYF. In DNA form, the CDR3 reads TGCAGCGTTGCTAAGCTCTCTCAAACCTACGAGCAGTACTTC.

As for this clone: The sample contains more than one DNA sequence encoding this CDR3. The chain is built from TRBV7-9 and TRBJ2-1; maybe TRBD1 (5 bases). This CDR3 is 12 amino acids long. Trimming pared 1 base from V and 10 bases from J, leaving 8 bases between. Germline V CDR1 and CDR2: SEHNR, FQNEAQ (reference sequence). The CDR3, as DNA: TGTGCCAGCAGCTTAGGGGGCCAGGAGCAGTTCTTC. It codes for CASSLGGQEQFF.

The chain combines TRBV9 with TRBJ2-7; 7 bases map to TRBD1. V dropped 2 bases and J dropped 0; count of bases not matched to a gene: 5. The length of the CDR3 is 15 residues. Looked up from germline, CDR1 is SGDLS and CDR2 is YYNGEE. The DNA of the CDR3 is TGTGCCAGCAGCGTCACAGGGGACCGCTCCTACGAGCAGTACTTC. This encodes CASSVTGDRSYEQYF.